This T cell receptor (beta chain) was observed in a study of T-cell memory formation after mild COVID-19. Across the study: Largely, the TCR clusters proved donor specific.

TCRdb fed the 5' RACE reads into MiXCR, producing one record per CDR3 protein. The table records around 450,000 distinct CDR3 sequences, 20% of them present only once. This clonotype was picked up a small number of times. Antigen: not known. Unmatched junction bases numbered 7, after V lost 1 base and J lost 7 bases. The germline CDR1 and CDR2 sequences are SGHVS and FNYEAQ. The CDR3 is 15 amino acids. Notes on the study in general: The SARS-CoV-2 specificity of second-wave clones reaching peak at day 37 remained unverified. Of the contracting clones, CD4+ ones lay mainly in CM and EM, and CD8+ ones in EMRA.

The clonotype comes from an adult woman who had mild COVID-19 (a few samples of this study predate the infection). Cell type and time point are not known. The sample was PBMCs or a T cell subset sorted from them (not recorded which). The chain couples TRBV7-6 to TRBJ1-5; 7 bases line up with TRBD1. CDR3 region: CASSLGVGGGQPQHF. CDR3 coding DNA: TGTGCCAGCAGCTTAGGAGTAGGAGGGGGCCAGCCCCAGCATTTT. The full variable domain, rest sourced from reference TRBV7-6 and TRBJ1-5, is GAGVSQSPRYKVTKRGQDVALRCDPISGHVSLYWYRQALGQGPEFLTYFNYEAQQDKSGLPNDRFSAERPEGSISTLTIQRTEQRDSAMYRCASSLGVGGGQPQHFGDGTRLSIL.